These 25 T cell receptor beta chains were all obtained from the same sample, sequenced in a study of shared clonotypes between healthy human individuals. Sequencing used immunoSEQ multiplex PCR; TCRdb keeps in-frame clones, though not all of them. The sample comprises about 1.1 million clones, approximately 77% of which are singletons, and roughly 0.83% rests with the top ten. The sample consisted of memory CD4+ T cells from PBMCs. Specified subset: CD45RA-negative fraction. The receptors shown here come from a man aged 18 to 29 in good health. Some clones in this sample may be carry-over from other donors' samples.

The rearrangement joins TRBV29-1 to TRBJ2-5; D is possibly TRBD1 or TRBD2 (5 bases each). The CDR3 has 14 residues. V lost 0 bases, J lost 5 bases, and 13 bases lay in between. Germline assignment: CDR1 SQVTM and CDR2 ANQGSEA. The CDR3: CSVEDSGTKETQYF. CDR3 DNA: TGCAGCGTTGAAGATTCCGGGACCAAGGAGACCCAGTACTTC.

The chain employs TRBV6-5 and TRBJ2-5; D is ambiguous. Looked up from germline, CDR1 is MNHEY and CDR2 is SVGAGI. Trimming cost V 5 bases and J 3 bases, with 13 bases left between them. The CDR3 is 14 amino acids. Here the CDR3 DNA reads TGTGCCAGCAGTCGACCTGGGCCCGAAGAGACCCAGTACTTC. It is translated as CASSRPGPEETQYF.

The rearrangement joins TRBV5-5 to TRBJ1-2; D may be TRBD1 (5 bases). V lost 5 bases and J 4 bases, leaving 18 bases between the germline ends. This CDR3 region has 15 residues. CDR1 and CDR2 from the germline V gene are SGHKS and YYEKEE (reference sequence). CDR3 region: CASSGGADRAYGYTF. CDR3 nucleotide sequence: TGTGCCAGCAGTGGAGGGGCGGACCGAGCCTATGGCTACACCTTC.

The V call is TRBV6-1, the J call TRBJ1-1, with TRBD1 identical over 8 bases. The CDR3 is 14 residues long. Germline CDR1 MNHNS, CDR2 SASEGT. V shed 7 bases, J shed 3 bases, and the junction held 7 bases outside the gene matches. The CDR3 spells CASTQGAEDTEAFF. CDR3 DNA sequence: TGTGCCAGCACCCAGGGGGCCGAGGACACTGAAGCTTTCTTT.

About this clone itself: The sample holds other DNA sequences that translate to the same CDR3. The J gene is TRBJ1-1, the V gene TRBV6-5; D remains unclear. Germline CDR1 MNHEY, CDR2 SVGAGI. The CDR3 length is 13 residues. V lost 4 bases and J 2 bases, leaving 8 bases between the germline ends. As DNA, the CDR3 is TGTGCCAGCAGTTTCCCAGGTAACACTGAAGCTTTCTTT. Amino acids: CASSFPGNTEAFF.

The chain joins TRBV27 to TRBJ2-7; D gene unclear. The CDR3 has 15 residues. Germline V lookup: CDR1 MNHEY, CDR2 SMNVEV (reference sequence). Between the trimmed V and J ends, which lost 1 base and 0 bases, there was a span of 10 bases. The CDR3 nucleotides are TGTGCCAGCAGTTTATATCCGGGTAACTCCTACGAGCAGTACTTC. Translation gives CASSLYPGNSYEQYF.

This chain uses TRBV29-1 with TRBJ1-1; 8 nucleotides align to TRBD1. Germline CDR1 is SQVTM and CDR2 is ANQGSEA. After removal of 7 bases from V and 6 bases from J, the junction contained 13 bases not matched to a gene. The CDR3 is 14 residues long. The DNA for the CDR3 is TGCAGCGGGTCGACAGGGGCCTTGATTGCTGAAGCTTTCTTT. Protein sequence: CSGSTGALIAEAFF.

This chain links TRBV11-2 with TRBJ2-7; D is uncertain. The germline V and J ends were trimmed by 1 base and 3 bases, with 16 bases remaining between them. The germline CDR1 and CDR2 sequences are SGHAT and FQNNGV. The CDR3 spans 16 residues. The CDR3: CASSLVVSRADYEQYF. The CDR3 DNA reads TGTGCCAGCAGCTTAGTCGTGAGTAGGGCTGACTACGAGCAGTACTTC.

This clone occurred many times. This chain connects TRBV6-1 to TRBJ1-5; no reliable D call. Germline values: CDR1 MNHNS, CDR2 SASEGT. V lost 1 base, J lost 0 bases, and 7 bases lay in between. The CDR3 loop spans 15 amino acids. This CDR3 reads CASSEGLYSNQPQHF. In DNA form, the CDR3 reads TGTGCCAGCAGTGAAGGACTGTATAGCAATCAGCCCCAGCATTTT.

The chain recombines TRBV7-2 with TRBJ2-7, with TRBD2 identical over 13 bases. Losses at the gene ends were 4 bases for V and 6 bases for J; bases not matched to a gene: 6. The CDR3 sequence is 15 residues long. CDR1 SGHTA and CDR2 FQGNSA come from the germline V gene. The DNA for the CDR3 is TGTGCCAGCAGCTCTAGGACTAGCGGGAGCGTCGAGCAGTACTTC. Protein product: CASSSRTSGSVEQYF.

The chain uses TRBV4-3 and TRBJ2-3, with D possibly matching TRBD2 (6 bases). The CDR3 sequence is 16 residues long. V lost 3 bases and J lost 5, with 18 bases in between. Germline loops: CDR1 LGHNA, CDR2 YSLEER. The CDR3 protein is CASSQSAGGRVDTQYF. CDR3 DNA sequence: TGCGCCAGCAGCCAGAGCGCTGGAGGGAGAGTAGATACGCAGTATTTT.

The V and J genes are TRBV7-2 and TRBJ2-5, with D possibly matching TRBD1 (6 bases). The V gene lost 1 base and the J gene lost 6 bases, with 12 bases spanning the gap. The CDR3 extends over 14 amino acids. Germline CDR1 is SGHTA and CDR2 is FQGNSA. The DNA of the CDR3 is TGTGCCAGCAGCTTAGGTCAGGGGCCAAAGACCCAGTACTTC. Translating gives CASSLGQGPKTQYF.

The J gene is TRBJ1-5, the V gene TRBV7-9; the D is unclear. CDR3 length: 13 amino acids. Trimming cost V 1 base and J 7 bases, with 8 bases left between them. Germline CDR1 SEHNR, CDR2 FQNEAQ (reference sequence). CDR3: CASSLELRQPQHF. CDR3 bases: TGTGCCAGCAGCTTAGAACTCAGGCAGCCCCAGCATTTT.

V and J are TRBV7-2 and TRBJ2-6; no clear D. This CDR3 is 17 amino acids long. Between the trimmed V and J ends, which lost 2 bases and 0 bases, there was a span of 11 bases. CDR1 SGHTA and CDR2 FQGNSA come from the germline V gene. The CDR3 DNA is TGTGCCAGCAGCTTATACCTCATATCCTCTGGGGCCAACGTCCTGACTTTC. Translating it yields CASSLYLISSGANVLTF. The whole variable domain, remainder taken from reference TRBV7-2 and TRBJ2-6, is GAGVSQSPSNKVTEKGKDVELRCDPISGHTALYWYRQSLGQGLEFLIYFQGNSAPDKSGLPSDRFSAERTGGSVSTLTIQRTQQEDSAVYLCASSLYLISSGANVLTFGAGSRLTVL.

The CDR3 DNA follows: TGTGCCAGCAGCCAAAGGGGGGGGACTAGCGGGAGTCTAGCCTACGAGCAGTACTTC. Translated, it gives CASSQRGGTSGSLAYEQYF. The J gene is TRBJ2-7, the V gene TRBV28, with TRBD2 identical over 14 bases. The CDR3 is 19 amino acids. V shed 6 bases and J 2 bases; nucleotides not matched to a gene: 15. CDR1 and CDR2 (germline): MDHEN, SYDVKM. The variable domain in full, with the rest retrieved from reference TRBV28 and TRBJ2-7, is DVKVTQSSRYLVKRTGEKVFLECVQDMDHENMFWYRQDPGLGLRLIYFSYDVKMKEKGDIPEGYSVSREKKERFSLILESASTNQTSMYLCASSQRGGTSGSLAYEQYFGPGTRLTVT.

The V gene is TRBV28, the J gene TRBJ2-7; no clear D. CDR1 is MDHEN, CDR2 SYDVKM, per germline. The CDR3 has 13 amino acids. V gave up 8 bases and J gave up 0 bases, with 11 bases separating them. CDR3 sequence: CASGPRSSYEQYF. The CDR3 DNA reads as TGTGCCAGCGGACCGAGGAGCTCCTACGAGCAGTACTTC. Full variable domain (remainder filled in from reference TRBV28 and TRBJ2-7): DVKVTQSSRYLVKRTGEKVFLECVQDMDHENMFWYRQDPGLGLRLIYFSYDVKMKEKGDIPEGYSVSREKKERFSLILESASTNQTSMYLCASGPRSSYEQYFGPGTRLTVT.

V and J are TRBV9 and TRBJ2-5, with D hard to call. The CDR3 contains 15 residues. Germline V gives CDR1 SGDLS, CDR2 YYNGEE. V lost 0 bases and J lost 5, with 14 bases in between. This chain's CDR3 is CASSVADQVGETQYF. CDR3 DNA: TGTGCCAGCAGCGTAGCGGACCAGGTTGGGGAGACCCAGTACTTC.

This chain uses TRBV9 with TRBJ2-2, with 10 nucleotides matching TRBD2. The CDR3 spans 15 residues. Germline V gene lookup returns CDR1 SGDLS and CDR2 YYNGEE. V shed 6 bases and J 6 bases; nucleotides not matched to a gene: 8. CDR3 nucleotide sequence: TGTGCCAGCAACCATCTAGCGGGAGAGGCCGGGGAGCTGTTTTTT. Amino acid sequence: CASNHLAGEAGELFF.

Worth noting for this clone: This sequence may be a read error, since a much larger clone differs from it by one base. This chain joins TRBV5-1 and TRBJ1-1; D is perhaps TRBD1 (5 bases). Germline CDR1 and CDR2: SGHRS and YFSETQ. Between the trimmed V and J ends, which lost 0 bases and 3 bases, there was a span of 9 bases. This CDR3 contains 14 residues. In nucleotides, the CDR3 is TGCGCCAGCAGCTTGGGGGGCAGAGACACTGAAGCTTTCTTT. Protein product: CASSLGGRDTEAFF.

CDR3 nucleotide sequence: TGTGCCAGCAGCCGGGGACAGGGGATCAGCAATGAGCAGTTCTTC. This gives the protein CASSRGQGISNEQFF. V and J are TRBV7-3 and TRBJ2-1, with TRBD1 matching over 10 bases. V shed 5 bases, J shed 6 bases, and the junction held 7 bases outside the gene matches. Germline-derived CDR1 and CDR2 are SGHTA and FQGTGA. The CDR3 is 15 residues long. The complete variable domain, with remaining parts taken from reference TRBV7-3 and TRBJ2-1, reads GAGVSQTPSNKVTEKGKYVELRCDPISGHTALYWYRQSLGQGPEFLIYFQGTGAADDSGLPNDRFFAVRPEGSVSTLKIQRTERGDSAVYLCASSRGQGISNEQFFGPGTRLTVL.

This clone appeared many times. The same CDR3 can be traced to other DNA sequences in this sample. This chain connects TRBV30 to TRBJ2-5; tentatively, D is TRBD2 (7 bases). Germline CDR1 is GTSNPN and CDR2 is SVGIG (reference sequence). Trimming took 0 bases from V and 1 from J, leaving 9 bases between them. This CDR3 contains 14 residues. The CDR3 nucleotides read TGTGCCTGGAGTGTAGGGGGGGCCCAAGAGACCCAGTACTTC. This translates into CAWSVGGAQETQYF.

The chain has TRBV4-1 and TRBJ2-5; D is ambiguous. Trimming took 0 bases from V and 1 from J, leaving 12 bases between them. Germline values: CDR1 MGHRA, CDR2 YSYEKL. The CDR3 runs to 16 residues. In DNA form, the CDR3 reads TGCGCCAGCAGCCAAGATCCTGGTGGCCCCCAAGAGACCCAGTACTTC. It translates to CASSQDPGGPQETQYF.

The J gene is TRBJ2-4, the V gene TRBV12-2. TRBV12-2 counts as a pseudogene. The length of the CDR3 is 14 residues. CDR3 nucleotide sequence: TGTGCAAGTCGCCCGACCCCCCCTGGGAACATTCAGTACTTC. Protein: CASRPTPPGNIQYF.

The V call is TRBV18, the J call TRBJ1-1; TRBD1 might be the D (5 bases). The V and J ends lost 4 bases and 3 bases respectively, with 15 bases between them. The V gene's germline CDR1 is KGHSH and CDR2 LQKENI. The CDR3 runs to 15 residues. CDR3 bases: TGTGCCAGCTCACTAGGGACGGCTCGCGACACTGAAGCTTTCTTT. Its translation is CASSLGTARDTEAFF.

The rearrangement uses TRBV7-9 and TRBJ2-7, with D possibly matching TRBD2 (5 bases). The V gene's germline CDR1 is SEHNR and CDR2 FQNEAQ (reference sequence). V lost 0 bases to trimming and J lost 3 bases, with 12 bases between them. This CDR3 is built from 15 residues. CDR3 coding DNA: TGTGCCAGCAGCTTAGCGCGTGGGAGCGGCTACGAGCAGTACTTC. Translation gives CASSLARGSGYEQYF.